The rows below give T cell receptor beta chains drawn from one sample of a study of T cell responses to AZD1222 COVID-19 vaccine. The table came from immunoSEQ multiplex PCR; TCRdb's copy has only in-frame clones and leaves some out. The sample lists about 180,000 clones; 70% to 90% were seen once. The input for sequencing was peripheral blood, taken 28 days after the second AZD1222 dose. Receptors originate from an adult who received the AZD1222 COVID-19 vaccine. The CDR3 runs from the conserved cysteine through the conserved F or W. The D gene is left open where the match is weak. Only some rows state a clone size, as once, few, many or a class for expanded clones.

J gene,clone size,V gene,D gene,CDR3 DNA,CDR3 protein
TRBJ1-2,-,TRBV30,-,TGTGCCTGGAGTGCCGATAACTATGGCTACACCTTC,CAWSADNYGYTF
TRBJ1-6,-,TRBV18,TRBD1,TGTGCCAGCTCACTACCGGGACAGGGCTATAATTCACCCCTCCACTTT,CASSLPGQGYNSPLHF
TRBJ2-1,-,TRBV19,-,TGTGCCAGTAGCTCGGGAAGAGTCTACAATGAGCAGTTCTTC,CASSSGRVYNEQFF
TRBJ1-1,-,TRBV5-3,-,TGTGCCAGAAGCTTGAGCTACATGAACACTGAAGCTTTCTTT,CARSLSYMNTEAFF
TRBJ2-3,-,TRBV9,-,TGTGCCAGCAGCTTTCCGGGGGAGCCTAGCACAGATACGCAGTATTTT,CASSFPGEPSTDTQYF
TRBJ1-5,-,TRBV19,-,TGTGCCAGTAGTATAGTTCCAGGTCAGAATCAGCCCCAGCATTTT,CASSIVPGQNQPQHF
TRBJ1-1,-,TRBV30,-,TGTGCCTTCCTGGGGGGCACTGAAGCTTTCTTT,CAFLGGTEAFF
TRBJ2-1,-,TRBV6-1,TRBD1,TGTGCCAGCAGTGACGGGACAGGGAGGCACAATGAGCAGTTCTTC,CASSDGTGRHNEQFF
TRBJ1-1,-,TRBV29-1,-,TGCAGCGTTAGGATGGGGACTGCTCACCTGAACACTGAAGCTTTCTTT,CSVRMGTAHLNTEAFF
TRBJ2-7,-,TRBV7-2,TRBD2,TGTGCCAGCAGCATAGCGGGGGGGCCGGATGAGCAGTACTTC,CASSIAGGPDEQYF
TRBJ2-5,-,TRBV30,TRBD2,TGTGCCTGGACGGGGGGGTCTGAGACCCAGTACTTC,CAWTGGSETQYF
TRBJ2-2,-,TRBV7-2,-,TGTGCCAGCAGCTTAAGGGGGTCTAGCGGAAAGTCCGGGGAGCTGTTTTTT,CASSLRGSSGKSGELFF
TRBJ2-1,-,TRBV24-1,TRBD1,TGTGCCACCAGTGAAACCGGGACAGGGTCCAATGAGCAGTTCTTC,CATSETGTGSNEQFF
TRBJ1-4,-,TRBV19,-,TGTGCCAGTAAACCCGGGACTGCTTCGGAAAAACTGTTTTTT,CASKPGTASEKLFF
TRBJ1-5,-,TRBV6-1,TRBD1,TGTGCCAGCAGTGAGTCAGGGGGACCTTATCAGCCCCAGCATTTT,CASSESGGPYQPQHF
TRBJ2-7,-,TRBV12-3/TRBV12-4,TRBD1,TGTGCCAGCACCTTGGGACAGGGCTACGAGCAGTACTTC,CASTLGQGYEQYF
TRBJ1-2,-,TRBV30,TRBD1,TGTGCCCGGACAGGGGGCGGCTATGGCTACACCTTC,CARTGGGYGYTF
TRBJ1-4,-,TRBV21-1,-,TGTGCCAGACCCAGGGGAACTAATGAAAAACTGTTTTTT,CARPRGTNEKLFF
TRBJ1-1,-,TRBV28,-,TGTGCCAGCCGAGAGGCCAACACTGAAGCTTTCTTT,CASREANTEAFF
TRBJ2-5,-,TRBV7-9,TRBD1,TGTGCCAGCAGTCGACCGGGACAGGGGCTTGTGACCCAGTACTTC,CASSRPGQGLVTQYF
TRBJ2-3,-,TRBV5-4,-,TGTGCCAGCAGCTCACCTAGCGACACAGATACGCAGTATTTT,CASSSPSDTDTQYF
TRBJ2-5,-,TRBV5-8,TRBD1,TGTGCCAGCAGCTTGGGGACAGGGCGCAGAAGAGAGACCCAGTACTTC,CASSLGTGRRRETQYF
TRBJ1-5,-,TRBV7-8,-,TGTGCCAGCAGCGCGTATGGAGGGGCCAACAATCAGCCCCAGCATTTT,CASSAYGGANNQPQHF
TRBJ2-7,-,TRBV11-3,-,TGTGCCAGCACCAGACCGGGGCTAAGCTCCTACGAGCAGTACTTC,CASTRPGLSSYEQYF
TRBJ1-4,-,TRBV2,-,TGTGCCAGCAATCGGGAGGGTCGGGGCGAAAAACTGTTTTTT,CASNREGRGEKLFF
TRBJ1-5,once,TRBV10-3,-,TGTGCCATCAGTGGGCCCTCAGGTGGCAATCAGCCCCAGCATTTT,CAISGPSGGNQPQHF
TRBJ2-2,-,TRBV6-5,-,TGTGCCAGCACCCAGAAGGGGTCGGGCACCGGGGAGCTGTTTTTT,CASTQKGSGTGELFF
TRBJ2-7,-,TRBV5-1,-,TGCGCCAGCAGCTTGCGGGGACCACCCTACGAGCAGTACTTC,CASSLRGPPYEQYF
TRBJ2-5,-,TRBV2,-,TGTGCCAGCACCGGCGGGCCCGGGGAGACCCAGTACTTC,CASTGGPGETQYF
TRBJ1-1,-,TRBV6-5,-,TGTGCCAGCAGTTACTCGAGGACAGCCAGGAGGTGGGTCTTT,CASSYSRTARRWVF
TRBJ1-2,once,TRBV7-3,TRBD1,TGTGCCAGCAGCTTATGGCTCAGGGGGCGAAACTATGGCTACACCTTC,CASSLWLRGRNYGYTF
TRBJ1-2,once,TRBV6-1,-,TGTGCCAGCAGTGAAGGGGGTGGGGGGAGCTATGGCTACACCTTC,CASSEGGGGSYGYTF
TRBJ1-2,few,TRBV6-5,-,TGTGCCACGACCCCGAGCGGTTATATGGGGGGCTACACCTTC,CATTPSGYMGGYTF
TRBJ2-7,-,TRBV20-1,-,TGCAGTGCTAGTGGACAGCCCACCTACGAGCAGTACTTC,CSASGQPTYEQYF
TRBJ1-5,-,TRBV6-5,-,TGTGCCAGCGATGACAGGCCCAATCAGCCCCAGCATTTT,CASDDRPNQPQHF
TRBJ2-7,few,TRBV5-1,-,TGCGCCAGCAGCTTGGACGGTCACGAGCAGTACTTC,CASSLDGHEQYF
TRBJ1-1,-,TRBV2,TRBD1,TGTGCCAGCAGTGAAAGGAGGGCAGGGGGCACTGAAGCTTTCTTT,CASSERRAGGTEAFF
TRBJ2-7,-,TRBV9,-,TGTGCCAGCAGCGTAGAACCAGGGAGCTACGAGCAGTACTTC,CASSVEPGSYEQYF
TRBJ2-2,few,TRBV7-3,-,TGTGCCAGCAGCGCCCCGGGGACCGGGGAGCTGTTTTTT,CASSAPGTGELFF
TRBJ2-7,-,TRBV7-8,-,TGTGCCAGCAGCTCACCGAGGACAGTCATACGAAGGGAGCAGTACTTC,CASSSPRTVIRREQYF
TRBJ1-1,-,TRBV5-4,TRBD1,TGTGCCAGCAGCCCGACAGGGGTTATTGGCACTGAAGCTTTCTTT,CASSPTGVIGTEAFF
TRBJ2-2,-,TRBV19,TRBD2,TGTGCCAGCTCAAATAGCGGGGGAGCCGGGGAGCTGTTTTTT,CASSNSGGAGELFF
TRBJ2-3,-,TRBV18,TRBD2,TGTGCCAGCGCCGAAGCGGGGGGCTTCACAGATACGCAGTATTTT,CASAEAGGFTDTQYF
TRBJ1-5,once,TRBV15,-,TGTGCCACCAGCAGGACCTTGGACCCGCCCCAGCATTTT,CATSRTLDPPQHF
TRBJ2-5,-,TRBV11-2,-,TGTGCCAGCAGCTTAGGGAGGGGCCGGGAGGAGACCCAGTACTTC,CASSLGRGREETQYF
TRBJ1-2,-,TRBV3-1/TRBV3-2,-,TGTGCCAGCAGCCATCTCGGGGGGGGCAACTATGGCTACACCTTC,CASSHLGGGNYGYTF
TRBJ2-7,-,TRBV9,-,TGTGCCAGCAGCGTAGACGGGGCGCCGCAGTACTTC,CASSVDGAPQYF
TRBJ2-7,-,TRBV7-9,-,TGTGCCAGCAGCTTAGAAGGGTCATCCGAGCAGTACTTC,CASSLEGSSEQYF
TRBJ2-6,-,TRBV27,-,TGTGCCAGCAGTTTATTGGGAACTGGGGCCAACGTCCTGACTTTC,CASSLLGTGANVLTF
TRBJ2-7,-,TRBV4-2,TRBD2,TGTGCCAGCAGCCAAGATTTGACTAGCGGGGGACGCGAGCAGTACTTC,CASSQDLTSGGREQYF
TRBJ2-1,-,TRBV4-3,-,TGCGCCAGCAGCCCCGCGCGGAGGTACTACAATGAGCAGTTCTTC,CASSPARRYYNEQFF
TRBJ2-5,-,TRBV7-2,TRBD1,TGTGCCAGCAGCCCTTGGGACAGGGGGCAAGAGACCCAGTACTTC,CASSPWDRGQETQYF
TRBJ1-3,-,TRBV3-1/TRBV3-2,-,TGTGCCAGCAGCCACGGGGGTGGAAACACCATATATTTT,CASSHGGGNTIYF
TRBJ1-3,-,TRBV5-1,-,TGCGCCAGCAGCCAATGGGACGTGGGAAACACCATATATTTT,CASSQWDVGNTIYF
TRBJ1-5,-,TRBV6-5,-,TGTGCCAGCAGCCCCAGGCAGGGGAGTCGTCAGCCCCAGCATTTT,CASSPRQGSRQPQHF
TRBJ1-1,-,TRBV25-1,TRBD1,TGTGCCAGCCGGGACAGGAACACTGAAGCTTTCTTT,CASRDRNTEAFF